These 7 T cell receptor beta chains originate from one sample sequenced in a study of blood T cell repertoires in COVID-19. Assay used: immunoSEQ multiplex PCR; TCRdb lists only in-frame clones, some missing. The repertoire includes some 250,000 clones, about four fifths of them detected once, and less than 3.5% sits in the top ten. Material: peripheral blood. These TCRs come from a woman in her late teens or twenties with acute or convalescent COVID-19.

This clone was observed once. The rearrangement uses TRBV10-1 and TRBJ1-5; possible D gene TRBD1, 5 bases. Germline V gene lookup returns CDR1 WNHNN and CDR2 SYGVQD (reference sequence). This CDR3 has 12 residues. V shed 9 bases and J shed 0 bases, with 6 bases lying between them. CDR3 sequence (DNA): TGCGCCAGGACAGTTAGCAATCAGCCCCAGCATTTT. Amino acid sequence: CARTVSNQPQHF.

The CDR3 reads CASSEVGRSGRSTGELFF. CDR3 nucleotides: TGCGCCAGCAGTGAAGTAGGGCGGAGCGGGAGATCCACCGGGGAGCTGTTTTTT. The V and J genes are TRBV10-1 and TRBJ2-2, with 8 nucleotides matching TRBD2. V lost 3 bases, J lost 4 bases, and 13 bases stayed unmatched. CDR3 length equals 18 residues. Per germline, CDR1 WNHNN and CDR2 SYGVQD (reference sequence).

This sequence joins TRBV30 and TRBJ2-3, with 11 bases lining up with TRBD2. This CDR3 has 16 residues. V dropped 2 bases and J dropped 3; count of bases not matched to a gene: 7. Germline loops: CDR1 GTSNPN, CDR2 SVGIG (reference sequence). The CDR3 loop is CAWSPGVAGGTDTQYF. CDR3 sequence (DNA): TGTGCCTGGAGTCCCGGGGTAGCGGGAGGGACAGATACGCAGTATTTT.

The sample holds a few counts of this clone. The chain combines TRBV5-5 with TRBJ2-7, with D possibly being TRBD2 (6 bases). From germline, CDR1 is SGHKS and CDR2 YYEKEE (reference sequence). This CDR3 comprises 16 residues. Trimming pared 6 bases from V and 2 bases from J, leaving 21 bases between. CDR3 sequence: CASTPGPREEPYEQYF. The CDR3 DNA reads as TGTGCCAGCACCCCGGGGCCGCGGGAAGAACCCTACGAGCAGTACTTC.

The chain combines TRBV5-1 with TRBJ2-2, with D possibly being TRBD2 (6 bases). The V gene lost 6 bases and the J gene lost 7 bases, with 25 bases spanning the gap. Germline values: CDR1 SGHRS, CDR2 YFSETQ. CDR3 length: 17 residues. Written as DNA, the CDR3 is TGCGCCAGCATGAAGGCGGGGTATCAACGGGCCAGCGGGGAGCTGTTTTTT. Translating it yields CASMKAGYQRASGELFF.

This rearrangement joins TRBV30 to TRBJ1-1; no clear D. V was shortened by 0 bases and J by 1 base, with 6 bases between the two germline ends. CDR1 GTSNPN and CDR2 SVGIG come from the germline V gene (reference sequence). The CDR3 is 13 amino acids. The CDR3 DNA sequence: TGTGCCTGGAGTGTTGGGAGGAACACTGAAGCTTTCTTT. Its translation: CAWSVGRNTEAFF.

Written as DNA, the CDR3 is TGTGCCAGCAGTTTAGCTCAGGGGAGTAGATCCTATAATTCACCCCTCCACTTT. It encodes CASSLAQGSRSYNSPLHF. The chain carries TRBV27 and TRBJ1-6; D possibly corresponds to TRBD1 (6 bases). CDR1 MNHEY and CDR2 SMNVEV come from the germline V gene (reference sequence). There are 18 residues in the CDR3. Trimming removed 2 bases from V and 1 base from J, with 15 bases in between.